Listed here are 5 T cell receptor beta chains from one sample, sequenced in a study of vaccination effects on CD4 cells after COVID-19. Only in-frame clones appear in the TCRdb table, and some are missing; sequencing was by immunoSEQ multiplex PCR. The sample lists 78,000 or so clones, around 79% occurring once. Antigen-specific CD4+ T cells expanded by the ViraFEST assay with viral peptide pools were then sequenced. Following culture for ten to eleven days, CD4+ T cells were isolated. Neither prior SARS-CoV-2 infection nor positive nucleocapsid antibodies were present in the vaccine recipients. Their antigens are not known. The sample in question was CD4+ T cells from PBMCs cultured with SARS-CoV-2 spike peptides, obtained before COVID-19 vaccination. All receptors derive from a human donor who received a COVID-19 vaccine.

The chain has TRBV5-1 and TRBJ2-5, with TRBD1 matching 9 bases. The length of the CDR3 is 14 residues. After removal of 4 bases from V and 8 bases from J, the junction contained 9 bases not matched to a gene. From germline, CDR1 is SGHRS and CDR2 YFSETQ. Written as DNA, the CDR3 is TGCGCCAGCAGCGTTCCCGGGACAGGGAAAACCCAGTACTTC. This sequence encodes CASSVPGTGKTQYF.

The chain couples TRBV5-5 to TRBJ2-7; a possible D gene is TRBD1 (6 bases). The CDR3 length is 14 residues. Germline assignment: CDR1 SGHKS and CDR2 YYEKEE (reference sequence). The V end lost 0 bases, the J end lost 2 bases, and 9 bases lay between the germline ends. CDR3 DNA sequence: TGTGCCAGCAGCTTGGGACAGGAGGCCTACGAGCAGTACGTC. Translation: CASSLGQEAYEQYV.

V gene TRBV6-5 combines with J gene TRBJ2-7, with D hard to call. There are 13 residues in the CDR3. Germline-derived CDR1 and CDR2 are MNHEY and SVGAGI. V was pared by 5 bases and J by 4 bases, with 12 bases between. The CDR3 is CASSIRWVYEQYV. The CDR3 DNA follows: TGTGCCAGCAGTATCCGGTGGGTTTACGAGCAGTACGTC.

The chain combines TRBV9 with TRBJ1-2, with no clear D. The CDR3 totals 16 residues. In germline, CDR1 is SGDLS, CDR2 YYNGEE. V shed 0 bases and J shed 4 bases, with 16 bases lying between them. Here the CDR3 reads CASSVVTGQRSYGYTF. CDR3 nucleotides: TGTGCCAGCAGCGTAGTGACGGGCCAGCGGTCCTATGGCTACACCTTC.

The rearrangement links TRBV7-2 to TRBJ2-6; 7 positions match TRBD2. Germline values: CDR1 SGHTA, CDR2 FQGNSA. Trimming took 2 bases from V and 3 from J; bases not matched to a gene: 13. The CDR3 has 19 residues. The CDR3 protein is CASSLNFPGLGRGANVLTF. The CDR3 DNA is TGTGCCAGCAGCTTAAATTTTCCAGGACTAGGTCGTGGGGCCAACGTCCTGACTTTC.